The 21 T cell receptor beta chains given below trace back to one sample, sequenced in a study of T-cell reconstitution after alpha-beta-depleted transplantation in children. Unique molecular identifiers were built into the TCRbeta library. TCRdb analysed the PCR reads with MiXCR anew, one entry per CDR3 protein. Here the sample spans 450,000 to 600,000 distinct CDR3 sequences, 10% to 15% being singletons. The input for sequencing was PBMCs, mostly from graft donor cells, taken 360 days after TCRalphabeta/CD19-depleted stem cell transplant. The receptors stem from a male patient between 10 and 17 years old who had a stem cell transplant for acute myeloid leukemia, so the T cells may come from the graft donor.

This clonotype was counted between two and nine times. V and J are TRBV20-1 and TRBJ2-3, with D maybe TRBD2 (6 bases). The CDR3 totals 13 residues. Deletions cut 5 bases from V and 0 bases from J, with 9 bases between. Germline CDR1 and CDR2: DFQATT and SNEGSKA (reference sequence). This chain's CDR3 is CSASGLSTDTQYF. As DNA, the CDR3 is TGCAGTGCTTCCGGACTAAGCACAGATACGCAGTATTTT.

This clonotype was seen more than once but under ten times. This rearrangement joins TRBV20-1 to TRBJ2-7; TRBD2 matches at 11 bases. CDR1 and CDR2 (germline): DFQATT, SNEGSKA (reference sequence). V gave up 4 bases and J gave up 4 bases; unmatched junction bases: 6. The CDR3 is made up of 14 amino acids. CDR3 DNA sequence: TGCAGTGCTACCCGGACTAGCGGGCAGTACGAGCAGTACTTC. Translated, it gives CSATRTSGQYEQYF.

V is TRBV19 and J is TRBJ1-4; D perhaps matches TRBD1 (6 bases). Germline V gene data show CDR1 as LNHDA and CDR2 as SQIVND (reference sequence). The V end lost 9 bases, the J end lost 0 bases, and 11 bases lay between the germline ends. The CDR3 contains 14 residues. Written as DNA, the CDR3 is TGTGCCAGCTCCAGGGGTGCAACTAATGAAAAACTGTTTTTT. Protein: CASSRGATNEKLFF. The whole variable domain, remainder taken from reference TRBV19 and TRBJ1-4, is DGGITQSPKYLFRKEGQNVTLSCEQNLNHDAMYWYRQDPGQGLRLIYYSQIVNDFQKGDIAEGYSVSREKKESFPLTVTSAQKNPTAFYLCASSRGATNEKLFFGSGTQLSVL.

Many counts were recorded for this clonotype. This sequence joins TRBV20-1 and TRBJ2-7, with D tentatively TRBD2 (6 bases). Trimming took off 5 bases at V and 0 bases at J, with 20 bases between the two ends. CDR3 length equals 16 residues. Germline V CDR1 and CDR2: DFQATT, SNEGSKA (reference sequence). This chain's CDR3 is CSAWGRGTSSSYEQYF. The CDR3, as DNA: TGCAGTGCTTGGGGCCGGGGGACTTCTAGCTCCTACGAGCAGTACTTC.

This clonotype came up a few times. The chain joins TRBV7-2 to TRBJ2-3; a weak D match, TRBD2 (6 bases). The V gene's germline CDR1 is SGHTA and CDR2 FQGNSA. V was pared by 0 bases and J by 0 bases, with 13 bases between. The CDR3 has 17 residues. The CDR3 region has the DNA TGTGCCAGCAGCTTAGCAGGCGCGGGAACTAGCACAGATACGCAGTATTTT. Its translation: CASSLAGAGTSTDTQYF. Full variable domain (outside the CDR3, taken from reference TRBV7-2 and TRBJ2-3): GAGVSQSPSNKVTEKGKDVELRCDPISGHTALYWYRQSLGQGLEFLIYFQGNSAPDKSGLPSDRFSAERTGGSVSTLTIQRTQQEDSAVYLCASSLAGAGTSTDTQYFGPGTRLTVL.

CDR3 residues: CSASGVVEYQPQHF. The CDR3, as DNA: TGCAGTGCTAGCGGCGTCGTAGAGTATCAGCCCCAGCATTTT. The rearrangement joins TRBV20-1 to TRBJ1-5; no clear D. From germline, CDR1 is DFQATT and CDR2 SNEGSKA (reference sequence). The ends were cut back, 3 bases at V and 5 bases at J, with 14 bases in the middle. The CDR3 loop spans 14 amino acids.

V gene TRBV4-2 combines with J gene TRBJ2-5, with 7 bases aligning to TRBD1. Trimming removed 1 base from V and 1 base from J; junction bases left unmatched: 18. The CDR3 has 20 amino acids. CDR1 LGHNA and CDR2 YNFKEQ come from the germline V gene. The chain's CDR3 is CASSQVAGGVLSVTQETQYF. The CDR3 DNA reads TGTGCCAGCAGCCAAGTTGCAGGGGGAGTCCTTAGCGTAACCCAAGAGACCCAGTACTTC.

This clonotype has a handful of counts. The CDR3 region has the DNA TGCAGTGCTAGTAGGGCTAGCGGGGACCAAGAGACCCAGTACTTC. Residues: CSASRASGDQETQYF. The chain is built from TRBV20-1 and TRBJ2-5; TRBD2 agrees at 9 bases. CDR1 is DFQATT and CDR2 is SNEGSKA in the germline V gene (reference sequence). This CDR3 has 15 residues. J was trimmed by 0 bases and V by 3 bases; bases with no gene match: 5.

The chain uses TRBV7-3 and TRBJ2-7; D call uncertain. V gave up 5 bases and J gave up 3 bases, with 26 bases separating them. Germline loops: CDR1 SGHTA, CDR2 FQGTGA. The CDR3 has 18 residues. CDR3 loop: CASSPRRRLKVRVYEQYF. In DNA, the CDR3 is TGTGCCAGCAGCCCCCGCCGCAGGTTAAAGGTCCGGGTCTACGAGCAGTACTTC.

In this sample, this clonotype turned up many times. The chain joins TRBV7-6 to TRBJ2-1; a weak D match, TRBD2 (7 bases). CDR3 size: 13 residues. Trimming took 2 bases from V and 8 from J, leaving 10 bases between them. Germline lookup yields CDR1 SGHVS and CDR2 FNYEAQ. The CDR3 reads CASSLRGGHEQFF. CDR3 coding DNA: TGTGCCAGCAGCTTAAGGGGGGGACATGAGCAGTTCTTC.

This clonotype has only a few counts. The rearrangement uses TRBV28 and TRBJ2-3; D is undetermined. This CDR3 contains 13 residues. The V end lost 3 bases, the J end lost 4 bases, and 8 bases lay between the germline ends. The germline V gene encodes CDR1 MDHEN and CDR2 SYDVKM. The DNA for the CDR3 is TGTGCCAGCAGTTTCCGGGCTCCAGATACGCAGTATTTT. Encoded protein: CASSFRAPDTQYF.

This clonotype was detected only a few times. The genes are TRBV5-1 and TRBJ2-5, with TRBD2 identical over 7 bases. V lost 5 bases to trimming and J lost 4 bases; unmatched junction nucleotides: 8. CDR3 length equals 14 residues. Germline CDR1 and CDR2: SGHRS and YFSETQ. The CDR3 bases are TGCGCCAGCAGTTGGGGGAGGGCCCTAGAGACCCAGTACTTC. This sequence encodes CASSWGRALETQYF.

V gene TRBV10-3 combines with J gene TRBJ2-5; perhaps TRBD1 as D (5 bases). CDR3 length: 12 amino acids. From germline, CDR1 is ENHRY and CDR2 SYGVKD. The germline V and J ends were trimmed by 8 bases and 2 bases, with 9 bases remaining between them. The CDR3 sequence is CAIGAVQETQYF. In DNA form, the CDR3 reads TGTGCCATCGGGGCGGTACAAGAGACCCAGTACTTC.

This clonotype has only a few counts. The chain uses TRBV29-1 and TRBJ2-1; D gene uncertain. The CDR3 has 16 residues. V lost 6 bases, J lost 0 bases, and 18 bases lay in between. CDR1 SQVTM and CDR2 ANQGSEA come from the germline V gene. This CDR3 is CSVATGPLSSYNEQFF. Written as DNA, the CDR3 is TGCAGCGTCGCGACCGGGCCCCTCAGCTCCTACAATGAGCAGTTCTTC.

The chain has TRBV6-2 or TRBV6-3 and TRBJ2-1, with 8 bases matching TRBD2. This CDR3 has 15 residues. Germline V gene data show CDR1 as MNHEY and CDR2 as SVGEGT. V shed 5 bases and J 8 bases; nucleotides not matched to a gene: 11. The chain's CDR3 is CASSPLDLAGDEQFF. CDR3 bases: TGTGCCAGCAGTCCACTCGACCTAGCGGGCGATGAGCAGTTCTTC.

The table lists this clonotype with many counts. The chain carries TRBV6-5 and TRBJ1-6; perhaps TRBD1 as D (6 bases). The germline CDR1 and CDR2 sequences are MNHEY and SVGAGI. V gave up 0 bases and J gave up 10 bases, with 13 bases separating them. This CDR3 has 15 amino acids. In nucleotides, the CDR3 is TGTGCCAGCAGTTACTCAAACAGGGTGGGGTCACCCCTCCACTTT. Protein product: CASSYSNRVGSPLHF.

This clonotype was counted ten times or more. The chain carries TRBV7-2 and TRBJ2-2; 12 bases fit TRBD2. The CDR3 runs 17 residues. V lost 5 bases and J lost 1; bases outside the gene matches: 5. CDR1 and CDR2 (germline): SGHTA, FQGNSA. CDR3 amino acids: CASSLRTSGKNTGELFF. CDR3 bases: TGTGCCAGCAGCCTCCGGACTAGCGGGAAGAACACCGGGGAGCTGTTTTTT.

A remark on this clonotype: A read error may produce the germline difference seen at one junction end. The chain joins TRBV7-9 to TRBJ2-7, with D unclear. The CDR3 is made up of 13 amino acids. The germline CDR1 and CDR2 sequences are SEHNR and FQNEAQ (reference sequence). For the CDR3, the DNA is TGTGCCAGCGGCTTAGGGTACCTCTACGAGCAGTACTTC. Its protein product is CASGLGYLYEQYF.

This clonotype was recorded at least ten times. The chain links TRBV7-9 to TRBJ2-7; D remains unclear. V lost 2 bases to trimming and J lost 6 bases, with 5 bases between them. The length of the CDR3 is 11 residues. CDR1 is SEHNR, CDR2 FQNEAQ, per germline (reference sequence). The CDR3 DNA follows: TGTGCCAGCAGCTTAACCCTCGAGCAGTACTTC. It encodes CASSLTLEQYF.

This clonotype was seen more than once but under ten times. The CDR3 sequence: CSAYKNIQYF. Written as DNA, the CDR3 is TGCAGCGCTTACAAAAACATTCAGTACTTC. The chain uses TRBV29-1 and TRBJ2-4; no reliable D call. Trimming shortened V by 7 bases and J by 3 bases, and 4 bases separated the two germline ends. This CDR3 is 10 amino acids long. Per the germline V gene, CDR1 is SQVTM and CDR2 is ANQGSEA.

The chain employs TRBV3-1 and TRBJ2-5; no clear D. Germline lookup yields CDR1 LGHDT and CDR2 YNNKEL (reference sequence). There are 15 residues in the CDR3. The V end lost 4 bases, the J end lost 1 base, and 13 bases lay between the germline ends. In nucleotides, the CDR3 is TGTGCCAGCAGCCCCCCGCACTCCCTCCAAGAGACCCAGTACTTC. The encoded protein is CASSPPHSLQETQYF.